This T cell receptor beta chain is drawn from a study of monozygotic twins with inflammatory bowel disease. The template-switching step introduced UMIs that carried a 6-nucleotide sample barcode. The cDNA of both the TCRalpha and TCRbeta chains was subjected to two nested PCRs of around 15 and 10 cycles. TCRdb re-called the 5' RACE reads; one entry per CDR3 protein, DNA not given. Recorded here are approximately 400,000 distinct CDR3 sequences; the top ten clones represent just over 2.5%. Someone took an approximately 2.5 ml blood sample from each of the donors. The authors isolated total RNA from whole blood without sorting T cells. The CDR3 runs 14 residues. CDR1 SGHRS and CDR2 YFSETQ come from the germline V gene.

The V call is TRBV5-1, the J call TRBJ2-5. This clonotype was sampled from a human donor with ulcerative colitis or Crohn's disease, or a healthy co-twin of an affected twin (not recorded which). Sequencing was done on a sample of blood. The CDR3 loop reads CASSLARAPGTQYF.